The rows below give T cell receptor beta chains drawn from one sample of a study of human T cells and chemical hapten exposure. TCRdb re-called the RACE reads with MiXCR, one entry per CDR3 protein. The sample includes around 99,000 distinct CDR3 sequences, less than 10% of them seen just once. The specimen was whole blood, collected in connection with sensitization to the hapten diphenylcyclopropenone (DPC). These receptors were collected from a woman aged 40 to 49 with alopecia areata. Some clones in this sample may be carry-over from other donors' samples. Each CDR3 is given with its conserved first and last residue. A D gene is named only where the DNA matches it firmly. Clone size is not always given. Where it is, it says once, few, many or a class for expanded clones.

size: .; D: TRBD1; J: TRBJ1-1; V: TRBV6-5; length: 15; CDR3: CASSYPGQGGWDAFF; DNA: TGTGCCAGCAGTTACCCGGGGCAGGGGGGCTGGGATGCTTTCTTT
size: many; D: .; J: TRBJ1-2; V: TRBV30; length: 13; CDR3: CAWSVQTGNGYTF; DNA: TGTGCCTGGAGTGTACAGACGGGGAATGGCTACACCTTC
size: few; D: .; J: TRBJ2-3; V: TRBV4-3; length: 17; CDR3: CASSQDYAGRPGDTQYF; DNA: TGCGCCAGCAGCCAAGACTATGCGGGGCGACCGGGAGATACGCAGTATTTT
size: .; D: .; J: TRBJ2-2; V: TRBV5-1; length: 15; CDR3: CASSLSPDGSGELFF; DNA: TGCGCCAGCAGCTTGTCACCTGATGGGTCCGGGGAGCTGTTTTTT
size: many; D: TRBD1; J: TRBJ2-7; V: TRBV18; length: 15; CDR3: CASSSGQGAIYEQYF; DNA: TGTGCCAGCTCTTCCGGACAGGGGGCGATCTACGAGCAGTACTTC
size: .; D: TRBD1; J: TRBJ2-5; V: TRBV5-1; length: 15; CDR3: CASSWRTGGGETQYF; DNA: TGCGCCAGCAGCTGGAGGACAGGAGGTGGCGAGACCCAGTACTTC
size: few; D: .; J: TRBJ2-7; V: TRBV7-9; length: 14; CDR3: CASSFGQIAYEQYF; DNA: TGTGCCAGCAGCTTCGGGCAGATCGCCTACGAGCAGTACTTC
size: few; D: TRBD2; J: TRBJ2-3; V: TRBV6-5; length: 15; CDR3: CASSFAGVRTDTQYF; DNA: TGTGCCAGCAGTTTCGCGGGGGTCCGGACAGATACGCAGTATTTT
size: many; D: TRBD1; J: TRBJ1-6; V: TRBV30; length: 15; CDR3: CAWSEGTGRFSPLHF; DNA: TGTGCCTGGAGTGAGGGGACAGGGCGATTTTCACCCCTCCACTTT
size: .; D: .; J: TRBJ1-3; V: TRBV7-8; length: 9; CDR3: CASRNTIYF; DNA: TGTGCCAGCCGAAACACCATATATTTT
size: .; D: TRBD1; J: TRBJ2-7; V: TRBV19; length: 14; CDR3: CASSRQGTSHEQYF; DNA: TGTGCCAGTAGTCGACAGGGGACGTCCCACGAGCAGTACTTC
size: .; D: .; J: TRBJ2-1; V: TRBV18; length: 13; CDR3: CASSPPGGLEQFF; DNA: TGTGCCAGCTCACCACCGGGGGGGCTTGAGCAGTTCTTC
size: .; D: TRBD1; J: TRBJ1-4; V: TRBV6-5; length: 15; CDR3: CASSSSGQGNEKLFF; DNA: TGTGCCAGCAGCTCGTCCGGACAGGGGAATGAAAAACTGTTTTTT
size: many; D: TRBD1; J: TRBJ1-6; V: TRBV2; length: 15; CDR3: CASSVGTGAASPLHF; DNA: TGTGCCAGCAGTGTAGGGACAGGGGCGGCTTCACCCCTCCACTTT